This T cell receptor (beta chain) derives from a study of blood T cell repertoires in COVID-19. Trimming removed 4 bases from V and 1 base from J, with 16 bases in between. CDR3 size: 16 residues. The data were produced by immunoSEQ multiplex PCR, yet TCRdb's version contains in-frame clones alone and is incomplete. The data contain roughly 230,000 clones, approximately 83% of them seen just once; the ten biggest clones take up approximately 5.7%. Sequences were obtained from peripheral blood. This clonotype was obtained from a human donor in a cohort sampled during active COVID-19. The chain uses TRBV5-3 and TRBJ2-3; tentative D call: TRBD2 (6 bases). TRBV5-3 is filed as an ORF, its function uncertain. The CDR3 protein is CARSLSPPGGTDTQYF. CDR3 nucleotides: TGTGCCAGAAGCCTGTCTCCACCGGGGGGCACAGATACGCAGTATTTT.